What follows are 14 T cell receptor beta chains derived from one specimen sequenced in a study of Graves' ophthalmopathy and Graves' hyperthyroidism. The sequenced template was RNA, covering the TCR beta CDR3 region. Amplification began with first-round RT-PCR using HTBI primers, then second-round multiplex PCR was performed. TCRdb analysed the multiplex PCR reads with MiXCR anew, one entry per CDR3 protein. This table has over 150,000 distinct CDR3 sequences, 30% to 45% appearing once. The sequenced material came from peripheral blood. These receptors were obtained from a woman aged 40 to 50 with Graves' ophthalmopathy.

The genes are TRBV20-1 and TRBJ1-5; 12 bases match TRBD1. The CDR3 covers 16 residues. The germline V gene encodes CDR1 DFQATT and CDR2 SNEGSKA (reference sequence). V was clipped by 7 bases and J by 7 bases; unmatched bases: 14. DNA of the CDR3: TGCAGTGTTACCTCCGGGACAGGGGGCAAAGGACAGCCCCAGCATTTT. Amino acids: CSVTSGTGGKGQPQHF.

This clonotype was counted many times. The chain is built from TRBV5-1 and TRBJ1-2, with D possibly being TRBD1 (6 bases). Germline values: CDR1 SGHRS, CDR2 YFSETQ. There are 17 residues in the CDR3. V was shortened by 0 bases and J by 8 bases, with 23 bases between the two germline ends. The CDR3 here is CASSLGRTGSSVMGYTF. DNA for the CDR3: TGCGCCAGCAGCTTGGGGCGAACAGGGAGTTCAGTCATGGGCTACACCTTC.

This clonotype showed up many times. The chain links TRBV3-1 to TRBJ1-1; no reliable D call. Germline loops: CDR1 LGHDT, CDR2 YNNKEL (reference sequence). This CDR3 contains 13 residues. Trimming stripped 5 bases from V and 1 base from J, with 8 bases between. CDR3 loop: CASSSRQNTEAFF. The DNA for the CDR3 is TGTGCCAGCAGCTCACGACAGAACACTGAAGCTTTCTTT.

This clonotype was counted ten times or more. The V and J genes are TRBV11-2 and TRBJ1-5; D gene unclear. CDR3 length: 15 residues. The V end lost 3 bases, the J end lost 3 bases, and 12 bases lay between the germline ends. The germline CDR1 and CDR2 sequences are SGHAT and FQNNGV. The CDR3 region has the DNA TGTGCCAGCAGCTTTAACCGAGACTTCAATCAGCCCCAGCATTTT. The encoded protein is CASSFNRDFNQPQHF.

This clonotype was detected ten times or more. The J gene is TRBJ2-5, the V gene TRBV28; the match to TRBD2 covers 12 bases. V trimming: 6 bases; J trimming: 6 bases; junction bases outside the gene matches: 11. CDR3 length: 16 amino acids. Germline-derived CDR1 and CDR2 are MDHEN and SYDVKM. The CDR3 sequence is CASSFGLAGGRQTQYF. CDR3 DNA sequence: TGTGCCAGCAGCTTTGGTCTAGCGGGAGGGCGACAGACCCAGTACTTC.

In its sample, this clonotype was seen many times. The chain has TRBV28 and TRBJ2-7; TRBD2 matches 9 bases. V lost 2 bases to trimming and J lost 3 bases; unmatched junction nucleotides: 11. The CDR3 runs 17 residues. The V gene's germline CDR1 is MDHEN and CDR2 SYDVKM. CDR3: CASSLPASGILRYEQYF. The CDR3 nucleotides are TGTGCCAGCAGTTTACCTGCTAGCGGGATCTTACGCTACGAGCAGTACTTC.

This clonotype was recorded many times. The V call is TRBV7-2, the J call TRBJ2-5; D is possibly TRBD2 (5 bases). V was pared by 7 bases and J by 5 bases, with 17 bases between. CDR1 and CDR2 (germline): SGHTA, FQGNSA. The CDR3 runs 14 residues. CDR3 protein: CASISGNSGETQYF. CDR3 coding DNA: TGTGCCAGCATCTCCGGAAACTCGGGGGAGACCCAGTACTTC.

The chain links TRBV7-9 to TRBJ2-2; 9 bases are shared with TRBD1. With 5 bases clipped from V and 5 bases from J, the junction kept 6 bases outside the gene matches. Germline-derived CDR1 and CDR2 are SEHNR and FQNEAQ (reference sequence). This CDR3 contains 15 residues. This chain's CDR3 is CASSPGTGKTGELFF. For the CDR3, the DNA is TGTGCCAGCAGCCCCGGGACAGGGAAAACCGGGGAGCTGTTTTTT.

This clonotype was detected ten times or more. This chain links TRBV12-3 or TRBV12-4 with TRBJ1-6; 9 bases match TRBD1. The J segment lost 7 bases and the V segment lost 4 bases, leaving 2 bases of the junction unmatched. The CDR3 sequence is 14 residues long. CDR3 in amino acids: CASSWTGENSPLHF. In DNA, the CDR3 is TGTGCCAGCAGTTGGACAGGGGAAAATTCACCCCTCCACTTT.

This clonotype was counted ten times or more. J is TRBJ1-2 and V is TRBV28, with 9 bases matching TRBD1. The ends lost 6 bases at V and 4 bases at J; junction bases unmatched: 12. CDR1 is MDHEN and CDR2 is SYDVKM in the germline V gene. This CDR3 is 16 amino acids long. The CDR3 coding sequence is TGTGCCAGCAGGGGGGGGACAGGGAGGGTCGGCTATGGCTACACCTTC. Its protein product is CASRGGTGRVGYGYTF.

This clonotype occurred many times. V is TRBV29-1 and J is TRBJ2-7; 9 nucleotides align to TRBD1. The CDR3 is 12 residues long. Germline CDR1 reads SQVTM; CDR2 reads ANQGSEA. V lost 3 bases, J lost 5 bases, and 2 bases stayed unmatched. The CDR3 sequence: CSVEGQGNEQYF. CDR3 nucleotide sequence: TGCAGCGTTGAGGGACAGGGCAACGAGCAGTACTTC.

There are many counts of this clonotype. The chain links TRBV7-6 to TRBJ2-7; D is ambiguous. Trimming pared 1 base from V and 4 bases from J, leaving 17 bases between. The CDR3 length is 16 residues. The germline gives CDR1 SGHVS, CDR2 FNYEAQ. The CDR3 DNA follows: TGTGCCAGCAGCTTAGGTCTGAGCGACGGTTGGTACGAGCAGTACTTC. Amino acid sequence: CASSLGLSDGWYEQYF. The complete variable domain, with remaining parts taken from reference TRBV7-6 and TRBJ2-7, reads GAGVSQSPRYKVTKRGQDVALRCDPISGHVSLYWYRQALGQGPEFLTYFNYEAQQDKSGLPNDRFSAERPEGSISTLTIQRTEQRDSAMYRCASSLGLSDGWYEQYFGPGTRLTVT.

This clonotype was recorded at least ten times. V gene TRBV19 combines with J gene TRBJ1-5; no clear D. V gave up 10 bases and J gave up 5 bases, with 15 bases separating them. Germline V gene data show CDR1 as LNHDA and CDR2 as SQIVND (reference sequence). The CDR3 has 13 amino acids. In DNA, the CDR3 is TGTGCCATCTCCCGGGGAGATCATCAGCCCCAGCATTTT. The encoded protein is CAISRGDHQPQHF. Looking up the rest from reference TRBV19 and TRBJ1-5 gives the full variable domain: DGGITQSPKYLFRKEGQNVTLSCEQNLNHDAMYWYRQDPGQGLRLIYYSQIVNDFQKGDIAEGYSVSREKKESFPLTVTSAQKNPTAFYLCAISRGDHQPQHFGDGTRLSIL.

This chain links TRBV6-2 or TRBV6-3 with TRBJ1-2, with 10 bases matching TRBD1. V trimming: 2 bases; J trimming: 4 bases; junction bases outside the gene matches: 7. This CDR3 region has 16 residues. Looked up from germline, CDR1 is MNHEY and CDR2 is SVGEGT. CDR3 protein: CASSYPGDRGVYGYTF. In nucleotides, the CDR3 is TGTGCCAGCAGTTACCCGGGGGACAGGGGCGTCTATGGCTACACCTTC.